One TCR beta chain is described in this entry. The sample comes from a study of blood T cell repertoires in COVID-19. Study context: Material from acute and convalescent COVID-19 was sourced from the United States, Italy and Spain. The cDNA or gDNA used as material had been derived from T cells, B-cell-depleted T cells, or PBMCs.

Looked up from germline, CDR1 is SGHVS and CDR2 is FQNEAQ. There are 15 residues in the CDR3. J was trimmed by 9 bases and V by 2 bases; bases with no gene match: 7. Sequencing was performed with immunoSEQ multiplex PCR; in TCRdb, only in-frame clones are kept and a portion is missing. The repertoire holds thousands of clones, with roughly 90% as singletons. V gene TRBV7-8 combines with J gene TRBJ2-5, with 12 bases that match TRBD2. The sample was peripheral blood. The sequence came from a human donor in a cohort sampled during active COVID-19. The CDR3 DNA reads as TGTGCCAGCAGCTTAATCTCTAGCGGGGGGGTACCCCAGTACTTC. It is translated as CASSLISSGGVPQYF. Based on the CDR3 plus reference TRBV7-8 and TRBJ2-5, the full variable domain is GAGVSQSPRYKVAKRGQDVALRCDPISGHVSLFWYQQALGQGPEFLTYFQNEAQLDKSGLPSDRFFAERPEGSVSTLKIQRTQQEDSAVYLCASSLISSGGVPQYFGPGTRLLVL.